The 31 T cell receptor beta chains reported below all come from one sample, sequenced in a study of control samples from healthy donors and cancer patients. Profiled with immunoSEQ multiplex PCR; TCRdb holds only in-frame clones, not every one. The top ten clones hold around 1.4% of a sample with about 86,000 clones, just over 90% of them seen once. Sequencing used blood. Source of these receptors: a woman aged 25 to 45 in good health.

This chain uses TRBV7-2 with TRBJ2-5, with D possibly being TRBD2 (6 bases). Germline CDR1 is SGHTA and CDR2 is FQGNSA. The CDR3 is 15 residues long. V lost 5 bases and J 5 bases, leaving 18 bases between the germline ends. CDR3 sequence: CASSPSGGVGETQYF. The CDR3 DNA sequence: TGTGCCAGCAGCCCCAGTGGCGGGGTTGGGGAGACCCAGTACTTC. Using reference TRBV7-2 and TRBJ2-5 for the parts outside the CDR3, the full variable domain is GAGVSQSPSNKVTEKGKDVELRCDPISGHTALYWYRQSLGQGLEFLIYFQGNSAPDKSGLPSDRFSAERTGGSVSTLTIQRTQQEDSAVYLCASSPSGGVGETQYFGPGTRLLVL.

CDR3 in DNA: TGTGCCAGCAGCGGGGCCGGTCTAGCGGGCCAAGAGACCCAGTACTTC. Protein: CASSGAGLAGQETQYF. This chain uses TRBV7-9 with TRBJ2-5; TRBD2 matches 8 bases. Germline CDR1 and CDR2: SEHNR and FQNEAQ (reference sequence). This CDR3 has 16 residues. V lost 5 bases, J lost 1 base, and 9 bases stayed unmatched.

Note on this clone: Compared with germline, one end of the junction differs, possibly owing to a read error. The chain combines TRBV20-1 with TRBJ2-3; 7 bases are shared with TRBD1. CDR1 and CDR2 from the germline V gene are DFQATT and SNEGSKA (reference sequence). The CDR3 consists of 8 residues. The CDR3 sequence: CSVKTGHF. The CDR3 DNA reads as TGCAGTGTCAAGACAGGGCATTTT.

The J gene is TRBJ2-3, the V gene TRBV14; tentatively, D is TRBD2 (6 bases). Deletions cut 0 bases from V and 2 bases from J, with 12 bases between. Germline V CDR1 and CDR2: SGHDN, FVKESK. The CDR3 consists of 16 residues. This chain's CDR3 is CASSQEPGDPTDTQYF. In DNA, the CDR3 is TGTGCCAGCAGCCAAGAGCCGGGGGACCCCACAGATACGCAGTATTTT. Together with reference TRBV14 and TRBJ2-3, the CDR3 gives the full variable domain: EAGVTQFPSHSVIEKGQTVTLRCDPISGHDNLYWYRRVMGKEIKFLLHFVKESKQDESGMPNNRFLAERTGGTYSTLKVQPAELEDSGVYFCASSQEPGDPTDTQYFGPGTRLTVL.

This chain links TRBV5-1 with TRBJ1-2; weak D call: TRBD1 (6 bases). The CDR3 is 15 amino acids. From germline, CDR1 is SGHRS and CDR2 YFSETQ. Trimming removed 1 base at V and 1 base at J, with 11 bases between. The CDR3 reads CASSLNEGGNYGYTF. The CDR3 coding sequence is TGCGCCAGCAGCTTGAATGAGGGGGGTAACTATGGCTACACCTTC.

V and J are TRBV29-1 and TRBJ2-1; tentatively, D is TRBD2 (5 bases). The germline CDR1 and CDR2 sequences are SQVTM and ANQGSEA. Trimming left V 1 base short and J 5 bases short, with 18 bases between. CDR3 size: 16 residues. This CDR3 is CSVEGGRGLRNNEQFF. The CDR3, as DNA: TGCAGCGTTGAAGGCGGACGAGGACTTAGGAACAATGAGCAGTTCTTC.

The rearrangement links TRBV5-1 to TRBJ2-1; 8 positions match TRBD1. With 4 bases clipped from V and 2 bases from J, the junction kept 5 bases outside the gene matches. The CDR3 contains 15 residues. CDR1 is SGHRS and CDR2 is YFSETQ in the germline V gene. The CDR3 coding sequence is TGCGCCAGCAGCCCGGACAGGGTCACCTACAATGAGCAGTTCTTC. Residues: CASSPDRVTYNEQFF.

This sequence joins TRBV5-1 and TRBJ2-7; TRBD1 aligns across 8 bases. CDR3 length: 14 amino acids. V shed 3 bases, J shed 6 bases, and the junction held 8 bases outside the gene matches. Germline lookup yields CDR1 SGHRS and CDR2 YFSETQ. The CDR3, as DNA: TGCGCCAGCAGCTCCCGGACAGGGCTAGGCGAGCAGTACTTC. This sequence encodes CASSSRTGLGEQYF.

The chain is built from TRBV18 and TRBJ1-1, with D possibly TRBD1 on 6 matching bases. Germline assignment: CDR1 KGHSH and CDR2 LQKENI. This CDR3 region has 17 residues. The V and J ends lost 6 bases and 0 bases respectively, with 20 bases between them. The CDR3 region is CASSPNGGPGLNTEAFF. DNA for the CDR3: TGTGCCAGCTCCCCCAACGGGGGGCCAGGTCTGAACACTGAAGCTTTCTTT. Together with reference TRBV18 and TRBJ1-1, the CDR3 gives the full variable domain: NAGVMQNPRHLVRRRGQEARLRCSPMKGHSHVYWYRQLPEEGLKFMVYLQKENIIDESGMPKERFSAEFPKEGPSILRIQQVVRGDSAAYFCASSPNGGPGLNTEAFFGQGTRLTVV.

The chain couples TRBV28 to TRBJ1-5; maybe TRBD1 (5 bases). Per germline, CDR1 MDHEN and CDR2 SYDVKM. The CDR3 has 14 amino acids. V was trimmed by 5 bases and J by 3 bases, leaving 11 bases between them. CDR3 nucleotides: TGTGCCAGCAGTCCTCGGGGCTTCAATCAGCCCCAGCATTTT. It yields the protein CASSPRGFNQPQHF.

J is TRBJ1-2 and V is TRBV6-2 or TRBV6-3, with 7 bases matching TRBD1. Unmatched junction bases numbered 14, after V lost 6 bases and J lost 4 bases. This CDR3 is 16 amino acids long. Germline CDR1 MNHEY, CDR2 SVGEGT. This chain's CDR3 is CASSPTRQGEIYGYTF. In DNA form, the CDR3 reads TGTGCCAGCAGCCCTACTAGACAGGGTGAAATCTATGGCTACACCTTC.

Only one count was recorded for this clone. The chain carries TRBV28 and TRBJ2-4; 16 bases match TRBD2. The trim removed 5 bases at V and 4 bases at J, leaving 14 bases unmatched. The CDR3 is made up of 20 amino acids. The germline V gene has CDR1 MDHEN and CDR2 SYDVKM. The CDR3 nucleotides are TGTGCCAGCAGTCCAACCTCCGGGACTAGCGGGGGGGCACCAAAAAACATTCAGTACTTC. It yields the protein CASSPTSGTSGGAPKNIQYF. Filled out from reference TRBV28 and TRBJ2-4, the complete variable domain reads DVKVTQSSRYLVKRTGEKVFLECVQDMDHENMFWYRQDPGLGLRLIYFSYDVKMKEKGDIPEGYSVSREKKERFSLILESASTNQTSMYLCASSPTSGTSGGAPKNIQYFGAGTRLSVL.

CDR3 region: CASSKRQGDNEKLFF. The DNA of the CDR3 is TGTGCCAGTAGTAAGCGCCAGGGGGATAATGAAAAACTGTTTTTT. The V call is TRBV19, the J call TRBJ1-4; 7 positions match TRBD1. The CDR3 covers 15 residues. After removal of 4 bases from V and 4 bases from J, the junction contained 6 bases not matched to a gene. The V gene's germline CDR1 is LNHDA and CDR2 SQIVND (reference sequence).

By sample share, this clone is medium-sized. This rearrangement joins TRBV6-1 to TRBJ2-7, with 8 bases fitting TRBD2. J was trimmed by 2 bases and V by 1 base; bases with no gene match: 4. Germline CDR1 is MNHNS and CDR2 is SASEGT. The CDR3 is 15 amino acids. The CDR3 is CASSEVTSEAYEQYF. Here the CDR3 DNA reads TGTGCCAGCAGTGAAGTGACTAGCGAAGCCTACGAGCAGTACTTC.

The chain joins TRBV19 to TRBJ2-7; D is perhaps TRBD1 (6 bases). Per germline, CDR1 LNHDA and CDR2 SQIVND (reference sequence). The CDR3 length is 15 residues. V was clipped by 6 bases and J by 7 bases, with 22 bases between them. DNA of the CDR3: TGTGCCAGTAGCGACCGACAGGCCCCCTCGGAGGAGCAGTACTTC. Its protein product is CASSDRQAPSEEQYF.

This CDR3 is CASSGREYEQYF. CDR3 DNA: TGTGCCAGCTCAGGCAGGGAATACGAGCAGTACTTC. The J gene is TRBJ2-7, the V gene TRBV18; tentatively, D is TRBD1 (5 bases). Germline V gene data show CDR1 as KGHSH and CDR2 as LQKENI. V shed 5 bases and J shed 4 bases, with 9 bases lying between them. CDR3 length: 12 residues. The full variable domain, completed using reference TRBV18 and TRBJ2-7, is NAGVMQNPRHLVRRRGQEARLRCSPMKGHSHVYWYRQLPEEGLKFMVYLQKENIIDESGMPKERFSAEFPKEGPSILRIQQVVRGDSAAYFCASSGREYEQYFGPGTRLTVT.

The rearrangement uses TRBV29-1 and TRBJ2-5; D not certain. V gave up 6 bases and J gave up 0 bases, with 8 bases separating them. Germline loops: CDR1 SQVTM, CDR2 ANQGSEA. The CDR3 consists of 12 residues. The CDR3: CSVSTNQETQYF. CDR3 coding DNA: TGCAGCGTCTCTACAAACCAAGAGACCCAGTACTTC.

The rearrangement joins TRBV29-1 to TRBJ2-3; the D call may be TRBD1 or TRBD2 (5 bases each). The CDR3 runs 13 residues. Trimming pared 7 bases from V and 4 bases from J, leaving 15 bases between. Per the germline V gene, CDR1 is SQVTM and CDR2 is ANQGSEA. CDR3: CSARGRASDTQYF. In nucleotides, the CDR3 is TGCAGCGCGAGGGGCAGGGCTTCAGATACGCAGTATTTT.

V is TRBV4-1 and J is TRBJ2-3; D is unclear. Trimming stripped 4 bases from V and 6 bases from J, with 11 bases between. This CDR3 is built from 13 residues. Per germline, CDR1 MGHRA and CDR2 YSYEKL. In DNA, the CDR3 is TGCGCCAGCAGCCTCACCTCTTTGGATACGCAGTATTTT. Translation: CASSLTSLDTQYF.

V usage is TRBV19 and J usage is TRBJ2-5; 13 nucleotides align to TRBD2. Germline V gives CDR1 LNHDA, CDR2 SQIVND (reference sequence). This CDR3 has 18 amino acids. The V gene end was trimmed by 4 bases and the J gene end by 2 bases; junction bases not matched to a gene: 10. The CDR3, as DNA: TGTGCCAGTAGTACGAGACTAGCGGGGGGCCCGAAACAAGAGACCCAGTACTTC. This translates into CASSTRLAGGPKQETQYF.

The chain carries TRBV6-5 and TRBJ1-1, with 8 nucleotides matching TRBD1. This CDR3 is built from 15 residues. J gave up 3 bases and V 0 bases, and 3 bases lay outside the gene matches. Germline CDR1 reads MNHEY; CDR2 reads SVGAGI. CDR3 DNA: TGTGCCAGCAGTTACTCGAACAGGGGGGACACTGAAGCTTTCTTT. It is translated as CASSYSNRGDTEAFF.

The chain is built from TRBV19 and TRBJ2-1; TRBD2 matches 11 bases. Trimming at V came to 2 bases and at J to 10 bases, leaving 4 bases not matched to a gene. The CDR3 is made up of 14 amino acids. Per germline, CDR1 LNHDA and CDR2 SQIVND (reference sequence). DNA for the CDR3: TGTGCCAGTAGTATATCTAGCGGGGGGCGAGAGCAGTTCTTC. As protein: CASSISSGGREQFF.

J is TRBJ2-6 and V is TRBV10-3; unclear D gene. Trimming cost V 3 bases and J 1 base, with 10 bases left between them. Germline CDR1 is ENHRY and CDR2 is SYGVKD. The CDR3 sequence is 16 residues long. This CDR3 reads CAISDRLESGANVLTF. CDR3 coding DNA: TGTGCCATCAGTGACCGGCTGGAGTCTGGGGCCAACGTCCTGACTTTC.

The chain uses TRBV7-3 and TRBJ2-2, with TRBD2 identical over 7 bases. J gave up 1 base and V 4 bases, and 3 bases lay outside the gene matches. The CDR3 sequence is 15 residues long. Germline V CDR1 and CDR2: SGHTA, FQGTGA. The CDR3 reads CASSSGGVNTGELFF. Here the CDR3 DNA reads TGTGCCAGCAGCTCGGGGGGAGTGAACACCGGGGAGCTGTTTTTT.

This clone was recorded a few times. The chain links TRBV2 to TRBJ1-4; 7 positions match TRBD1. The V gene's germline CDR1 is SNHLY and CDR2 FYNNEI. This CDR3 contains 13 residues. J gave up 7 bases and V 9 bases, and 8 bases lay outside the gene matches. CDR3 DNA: TGTGCCAGTTCCAGGGGGTTGAGTGAAAAACTGTTTTTT. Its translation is CASSRGLSEKLFF.

In DNA form, the CDR3 reads TGCGCCAGCCCACAGCACAATCAGCCCCAGCATTTT. Residues: CASPQHNQPQHF. The rearrangement links TRBV5-1 to TRBJ1-5; D unclear. V was pared by 7 bases and J by 3 bases, with 8 bases between. The CDR3 loop spans 12 amino acids. Germline V CDR1 and CDR2: SGHRS, YFSETQ.

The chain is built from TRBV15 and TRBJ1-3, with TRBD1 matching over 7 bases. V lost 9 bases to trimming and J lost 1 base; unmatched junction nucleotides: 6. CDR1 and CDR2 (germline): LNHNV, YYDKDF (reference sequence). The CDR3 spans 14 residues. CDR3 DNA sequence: TGTGCCACTAGAAAACAGGGGTCTGGAAACACCATATATTTT. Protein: CATRKQGSGNTIYF.

The CDR3 bases are TGTGCCAGCAGTTACACGTTACAGGGTGCGGGCACTGAAGCTTTCTTT. Protein: CASSYTLQGAGTEAFF. The V call is TRBV6-5, the J call TRBJ1-1, with D perhaps TRBD1 (6 bases). The CDR3 contains 16 residues. Trimming removed 2 bases from V and 4 bases from J, with 17 bases in between. Germline V gene data show CDR1 as MNHEY and CDR2 as SVGAGI.

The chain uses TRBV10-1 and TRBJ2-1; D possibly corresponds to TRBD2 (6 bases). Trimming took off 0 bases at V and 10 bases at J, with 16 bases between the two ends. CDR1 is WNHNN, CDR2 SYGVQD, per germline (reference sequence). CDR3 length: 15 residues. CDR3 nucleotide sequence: TGCGCCAGCAGTGAGTCCAGGGCGGGGTCTGGGGAGCAGTTCTTC. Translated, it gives CASSESRAGSGEQFF.

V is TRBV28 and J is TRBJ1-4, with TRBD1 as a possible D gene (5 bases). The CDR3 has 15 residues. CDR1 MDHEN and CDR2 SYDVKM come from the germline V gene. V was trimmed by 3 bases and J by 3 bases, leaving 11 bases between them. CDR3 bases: TGTGCCAGCAGTTTCTGGGACCCACCTAATGAAAAACTGTTTTTT. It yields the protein CASSFWDPPNEKLFF.

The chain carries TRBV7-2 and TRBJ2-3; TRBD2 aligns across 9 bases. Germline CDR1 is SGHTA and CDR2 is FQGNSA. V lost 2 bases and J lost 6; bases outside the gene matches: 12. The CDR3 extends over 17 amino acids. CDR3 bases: TGTGCCAGCAGCTTAACAGTCCCGGGACTAGCAGGCGATACGCAGTATTTT. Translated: CASSLTVPGLAGDTQYF.